The sequence of this T cell receptor beta chain was determined in a study of T cells in Graves' hyperthyroidism and ophthalmopathy. Germline V gene sequence: CDR1 SSHAT, CDR2 FNYEAQ (reference sequence). The CDR3 consists of 15 residues. Authors of the study amplified TCR beta CDR3 regions from RNA transcripts. HTBI primers were the set used in a first-round RT-PCR of the TCR CDR3. TCRdb ran MiXCR on the multiplex PCR reads and lists one entry per CDR3 protein. The sample gives around 180,000 distinct CDR3 sequences, 15% to 20% of which show up once; about 31% is in the top ten. This clonotype has at least ten counts. A read error may account for a junction end that differs from germline.

Sample: blood. This receptor was taken from a woman aged 45-65 years with Graves' hyperthyroidism. The rearrangement links TRBV7-7 to TRBJ2-5, with 9 positions matching TRBD1. CDR3 region: CASSLDRGRPKTQYF. For the CDR3, the DNA is TGTGCTAGCAGCTTAGACAGGGGGAGGCCAAAGACCCAGTACTTC.